These 21 T cell receptor beta chains originate from one sample sequenced in a study of T cell clonotyping in hematopoietic cell transplantation. Clones were sequenced by immunoSEQ multiplex PCR, and TCRdb holds only the in-frame ones, with some missing. The profile shows nearly 9,000 clones, over 85% of them singletons. The source was PBMCs, collected 100 days after allogeneic stem cell transplant. These receptors were taken from a male patient aged 45 to 59 who had an allogeneic stem cell transplant from a related donor, so T cells may come from the graft donor. Some clones in this sample may be carry-over from other donors' samples.

V usage is TRBV2 and J usage is TRBJ2-7, with unresolved D. Trimming cost V 11 bases and J 3 bases, with 14 bases left between them. The CDR3 totals 12 residues. Germline CDR1 SNHLY, CDR2 FYNNEI. The CDR3 region has the DNA TGTGCCGCCCAAGGTGGCCGCTACGAGCAGTACTTC. Protein product: CAAQGGRYEQYF.

The V gene is TRBV9, the J gene TRBJ1-1; 12 positions agree with TRBD1. Unmatched junction bases numbered 6, after V lost 2 bases and J lost 1 base. The CDR3 runs to 17 residues. Looked up from germline, CDR1 is SGDLS and CDR2 is YYNGEE. CDR3 bases: TGTGCCAGCAGCGTTAGCACGGGACAGGGGGCGAACACTGAAGCTTTCTTT. Protein: CASSVSTGQGANTEAFF.

This clone was counted a single time. V is TRBV29-1 and J is TRBJ2-7, with TRBD1 as a possible D gene (6 bases). The CDR3 is 12 residues long. CDR1 is SQVTM and CDR2 is ANQGSEA in the germline V gene. The V end lost 6 bases, the J end lost 10 bases, and 19 bases lay between the germline ends. CDR3 loop: CSVGADTGFQYF. The CDR3 DNA follows: TGCAGCGTGGGGGCCGATACAGGGTTTCAGTACTTC.

J is TRBJ2-7 and V is TRBV4-1; D remains ambiguous. CDR1 is MGHRA, CDR2 YSYEKL, per germline. The ends were cut back, 0 bases at V and 2 bases at J, with 14 bases in the middle. This CDR3 spans 16 amino acids. For the CDR3, the DNA is TGCGCCAGCAGCCAAGACGAGAATAGCCCGACCTACGAGCAGTACTTC. It yields the protein CASSQDENSPTYEQYF.

V usage is TRBV5-1 and J usage is TRBJ1-2, with 9 bases aligning to TRBD1. The V segment lost 4 bases and the J segment 4 bases; nucleotides outside the gene matches: 14. Germline V lookup: CDR1 SGHRS, CDR2 YFSETQ. The CDR3 covers 17 residues. The CDR3 DNA reads TGCGCCAGCAGCGCAAAATCCGGGACAGGGAAGACCTATGGCTACACCTTC. Translating gives CASSAKSGTGKTYGYTF.

The chain recombines TRBV7-9 with TRBJ1-1; D uncertain. The CDR3 extends over 14 amino acids. Germline assignment: CDR1 SEHNR and CDR2 FQNEAQ (reference sequence). Trimming took 5 bases from V and 4 from J, leaving 14 bases between them. CDR3 coding DNA: TGTGCCAGCAGCGTTGGACGGCTTTTCACTGAAGCTTTCTTT. This codes for CASSVGRLFTEAFF. Full variable domain (outside the CDR3, taken from reference TRBV7-9 and TRBJ1-1): DTGVSQNPRHKITKRGQNVTFRCDPISEHNRLYWYRQTLGQGPEFLTYFQNEAQLEKSRLLSDRFSAERPKGSFSTLEIQRTEQGDSAMYLCASSVGRLFTEAFFGQGTRLTVV.

The chain links TRBV6-6 to TRBJ2-3; TRBD2 might be the D (7 bases). Germline V gene lookup returns CDR1 MNHNY and CDR2 SVGAGI (reference sequence). V gave up 7 bases and J gave up 0 bases, with 17 bases separating them. This CDR3 comprises 16 residues. CDR3 loop: CASTKGGGISTDTQYF. DNA of the CDR3: TGTGCCAGCACCAAGGGGGGGGGCATTAGCACAGATACGCAGTATTTT.

The rearrangement links TRBV29-1 to TRBJ1-3, with D uncertain. V shed 5 bases and J shed 4 bases, with 3 bases lying between them. Germline V gene sequence: CDR1 SQVTM, CDR2 ANQGSEA. The CDR3 is made up of 10 amino acids. CDR3 nucleotide sequence: TGCAGCGTTCCGGGAAACACCATATATTTT. Protein sequence: CSVPGNTIYF.

The chain employs TRBV27 and TRBJ1-4; a possible D gene is TRBD1 (6 bases). Germline lookup yields CDR1 MNHEY and CDR2 SMNVEV (reference sequence). V was cut by 3 bases and J by 10 bases, with 12 bases left in between. The CDR3 runs to 13 residues. The CDR3 is CASSFNREGKLFF. CDR3 DNA sequence: TGTGCCAGCAGTTTTAACAGGGAGGGAAAACTGTTTTTT.

The V gene is TRBV28, the J gene TRBJ1-5; no reliable D call. The CDR3 is made up of 14 amino acids. V was pared by 6 bases and J by 11 bases, with 20 bases between. Germline V lookup: CDR1 MDHEN, CDR2 SYDVKM. CDR3 protein: CASRAWRGIEAQHF. DNA of the CDR3: TGTGCCAGCAGGGCTTGGAGAGGTATCGAGGCCCAGCATTTT. The whole variable domain, filled in from reference TRBV28 and TRBJ1-5, reads DVKVTQSSRYLVKRTGEKVFLECVQDMDHENMFWYRQDPGLGLRLIYFSYDVKMKEKGDIPEGYSVSREKKERFSLILESASTNQTSMYLCASRAWRGIEAQHFGDGTRLSIL.

This clone was found once. The CDR3, as DNA: TGTGCCAGCAGCTTGAGGCGTTTCCAAGAGACCCAGTACTTC. It is translated as CASSLRRFQETQYF. The chain recombines TRBV5-8 with TRBJ2-5; D is ambiguous. This CDR3 is built from 14 residues. The germline gives CDR1 SGHTS, CDR2 YDEGEE. V dropped 1 base and J dropped 1 base, with 8 bases sitting between them.

This clone was recorded once. The chain couples TRBV5-4 to TRBJ2-7; D is undetermined. Trimming cost V 0 bases and J 5 bases, with 9 bases left between them. CDR1 SGHNT and CDR2 YYREEE come from the germline V gene (reference sequence). The CDR3 extends over 13 amino acids. CDR3 DNA sequence: TGTGCCAGCAGCTTGGAGGTATCAGACGAGCAGTACTTC. Encoded protein: CASSLEVSDEQYF.

The V gene is TRBV28, the J gene TRBJ2-5, with TRBD1 identical over 8 bases. V was pared by 6 bases and J by 5 bases, with 8 bases of the junction left unmatched. CDR1 is MDHEN, CDR2 SYDVKM, per germline. CDR3 length: 14 amino acids. CDR3 residues: CASRSRGRQETQYF. The CDR3 nucleotides are TGTGCCAGCAGATCCAGGGGGCGGCAGGAGACCCAGTACTTC.

This clone was observed a handful of times. V and J are TRBV15 and TRBJ1-4; a possible D gene is TRBD1 (6 bases). This CDR3 spans 16 amino acids. V dropped 3 bases and J dropped 4 bases, with 15 bases sitting between them. Germline lookup yields CDR1 LNHNV and CDR2 YYDKDF (reference sequence). The CDR3 protein is CATSSDEGGINEKLFF. The CDR3 region has the DNA TGTGCCACCAGCAGCGACGAGGGGGGGATTAATGAAAAACTGTTTTTT.

This clone is a singleton in its sample. The chain combines TRBV4-2 with TRBJ2-3; 12 bases match TRBD2. Germline CDR1 is LGHNA and CDR2 is YNFKEQ. The CDR3 spans 17 residues. Unmatched junction bases numbered 6, after V lost 2 bases and J lost 3 bases. CDR3 region: CASSQLTSGGSTDTQYF. In DNA form, the CDR3 reads TGTGCCAGCAGCCAACTGACTAGCGGGGGTTCGACAGATACGCAGTATTTT.

The chain links TRBV7-2 to TRBJ1-5; D is ambiguous. CDR1 is SGHTA and CDR2 is FQGNSA in the germline V gene. This CDR3 contains 13 residues. The germline V and J ends were trimmed by 5 bases and 5 bases, with 10 bases remaining between them. The CDR3 nucleotides are TGTGCCAGCAGCCCCCTGGTAGATCAGCCCCAGCATTTT. As protein: CASSPLVDQPQHF. Filled out from reference TRBV7-2 and TRBJ1-5, the complete variable domain reads GAGVSQSPSNKVTEKGKDVELRCDPISGHTALYWYRQSLGQGLEFLIYFQGNSAPDKSGLPSDRFSAERTGGSVSTLTIQRTQQEDSAVYLCASSPLVDQPQHFGDGTRLSIL.

V usage is TRBV28 and J usage is TRBJ2-5; D tentatively reads TRBD1 or TRBD2 (6 bases each). The DNA matches TRBJ2-7 better at its end, which makes the J call doubtful. CDR3 size: 14 residues. The germline CDR1 and CDR2 sequences are MDHEN and SYDVKM. Here the CDR3 reads CASNHPGATYEQYF. As DNA, the CDR3 is TGTGCCAGCAACCATCCGGGGGCGACCTACGAGCAGTACTTC.

V is TRBV28 and J is TRBJ2-4; TRBD2 matches 7 bases. Trimming at V came to 7 bases and at J to 7 bases, leaving 7 bases not matched to a gene. The germline gives CDR1 MDHEN, CDR2 SYDVKM. There are 13 residues in the CDR3. The CDR3 sequence: CASTGLGSNIQYF. CDR3 DNA sequence: TGTGCCAGCACCGGACTAGGGTCCAACATTCAGTACTTC.

CDR3 sequence reads: CASSSGVTGANVLTF. For the CDR3, the DNA is TGTGCCAGCAGCTCCGGGGTTACCGGGGCCAACGTCCTGACTTTC. The rearrangement uses TRBV7-2 and TRBJ2-6, with D tentatively TRBD2 (5 bases). This CDR3 has 15 residues. V was cut by 4 bases and J by 4 bases, with 11 bases left in between. CDR1 and CDR2 (germline): SGHTA, FQGNSA.

The rearrangement joins TRBV28 to TRBJ2-6; D unclear. Trimming stripped 2 bases from V and 0 bases from J, with 8 bases between. CDR1 MDHEN and CDR2 SYDVKM come from the germline V gene. This CDR3 is built from 16 residues. The CDR3 sequence is CASSLGISSGANVLTF. DNA for the CDR3: TGTGCCAGCAGTTTAGGCATTTCCTCTGGGGCCAACGTCCTGACTTTC.

The chain employs TRBV11-3 and TRBJ1-1; possible D gene TRBD1, 6 bases. The CDR3 has 13 residues. In germline, CDR1 is SGHNT, CDR2 YENEEA. Trimming took off 4 bases at V and 7 bases at J, with 13 bases between the two ends. The CDR3 loop is CASSSSGADEAFF. In nucleotides, the CDR3 is TGTGCCAGCAGCTCCTCAGGGGCAGATGAAGCTTTCTTT. The full variable domain, in which reference TRBV11-3 and TRBJ1-1 provide the parts outside the CDR3, is EAGVVQSPRYKIIEKKQPVAFWCNPISGHNTLYWYLQNLGQGPELLIRYENEEAVDDSQLPKDRFSAERLKGVDSTLKIQPAELGDSAVYLCASSSSGADEAFFGQGTRLTVV.